The next 15 T cell receptor beta chains were all read from a single sample in a study of long-term antiretroviral therapy in people with HIV. Sequencing relied on immunoSEQ assay v3.0, run at survey level. Libraries were prepared by immunoSEQ multiplex PCR; TCRdb keeps only in-frame clonotypes and omits some of them. The sample holds about 28,000 clones; about 86% are singletons and the top ten take approximately 4.8%. The starting material was unsorted PBMCs, obtained 0.8 years after starting antiretroviral therapy. These TCRs come from a woman in her twenties or thirties with HIV.

The chain joins TRBV5-1 to TRBJ2-7; a weak D match, TRBD1 (6 bases). The ends were cut back, 4 bases at V and 6 bases at J, with 11 bases in the middle. The germline CDR1 and CDR2 sequences are SGHRS and YFSETQ. CDR3 length: 12 residues. The CDR3 here is CASSRGQLEQYF. The CDR3, as DNA: TGCGCCAGCAGCCGGGGACAACTCGAGCAGTACTTC.

V is TRBV2 and J is TRBJ1-2; 8 bases are shared with TRBD1. Trimming cost V 6 bases and J 4 bases; bases outside gene matches: 1. CDR3 length: 12 residues. The germline V gene encodes CDR1 SNHLY and CDR2 FYNNEI. CDR3 sequence reads: CASRGQVYGYTF. In DNA form, the CDR3 reads TGTGCCAGCAGGGGACAGGTCTATGGCTACACCTTC.

The chain uses TRBV5-1 and TRBJ2-2; 9 bases map to TRBD2. The CDR3 sequence is 16 residues long. Germline loops: CDR1 SGHRS, CDR2 YFSETQ. J was trimmed by 5 bases and V by 5 bases; bases with no gene match: 10. CDR3 nucleotides: TGCGCCAGCAGTTCGGGGAGGCTAGCGGGGACCGGGGAGCTGTTTTTT. It yields the protein CASSSGRLAGTGELFF.

The sample holds one count of this clone. The V gene is TRBV5-6, the J gene TRBJ2-1; the D is unclear. The CDR3 sequence is 15 residues long. CDR1 is SGHDT and CDR2 is YYEEEE in the germline V gene. V was clipped by 3 bases and J by 1 base, with 11 bases between them. CDR3 sequence reads: CASSYYDGSYNEQFF. CDR3 nucleotides: TGTGCCAGCAGCTATTACGACGGTTCCTACAATGAGCAGTTCTTC.

This clone was observed a single time. This rearrangement joins TRBV6-4 to TRBJ2-2; 10 bases map to TRBD1. Germline CDR1 is MRHNA and CDR2 is SNTAGT. This CDR3 is 13 amino acids long. The J segment lost 8 bases and the V segment lost 5 bases, leaving 2 bases of the junction unmatched. CDR3 protein: CASSRQGAGELFF. The DNA for the CDR3 is TGTGCCAGCAGTCGACAGGGGGCTGGGGAGCTGTTTTTT.

The chain joins TRBV27 to TRBJ2-2, with 9 positions matching TRBD1. CDR3 length: 14 residues. Per germline, CDR1 MNHEY and CDR2 SMNVEV (reference sequence). V lost 8 bases and J lost 1; bases outside the gene matches: 2. The CDR3 sequence: CASWDRENTGELFF. CDR3 sequence (DNA): TGTGCCAGCTGGGACAGGGAGAACACCGGGGAGCTGTTTTTT.

The J gene is TRBJ1-1, the V gene TRBV11-2; no definite D call. The CDR3 has 14 residues. Germline lookup yields CDR1 SGHAT and CDR2 FQNNGV. V was pared by 4 bases and J by 3 bases, with 12 bases between. The chain's CDR3 is CASSSVTVYTEAFF. The CDR3 DNA is TGTGCCAGCAGCTCGGTTACAGTCTACACTGAAGCTTTCTTT.

This clone was seen more than once but under ten times. The V gene is TRBV5-6, the J gene TRBJ2-7, with D possibly being TRBD1 (5 bases). Germline lookup yields CDR1 SGHDT and CDR2 YYEEEE. This CDR3 comprises 12 residues. Between the trimmed V and J ends, which lost 4 bases and 4 bases, there was a span of 9 bases. The CDR3 region is CASSTDNYEQYV. The CDR3 nucleotides read TGTGCCAGCAGCACGGACAATTACGAGCAGTACGTC.

The chain employs TRBV25-1 and TRBJ2-3; D not resolved. The V gene's germline CDR1 is MGHDK and CDR2 SYGVNS. With 8 bases removed from V and 10 bases from J, the gap between germline ends came to 13 bases. The CDR3 is 11 residues long. The CDR3 nucleotides read TGTGCCAGCTCCGTGGAAGGGCCGCAGTATTTT. This gives the protein CASSVEGPQYF.

The chain uses TRBV20-1 and TRBJ2-7; D perhaps matches TRBD1 (6 bases). Deletions cut 4 bases from V and 6 bases from J, with 10 bases between. The CDR3 length is 11 residues. Germline V gives CDR1 DFQATT, CDR2 SNEGSKA (reference sequence). CDR3: CSATQGSEQYV. CDR3 nucleotides: TGCAGTGCTACCCAGGGGTCCGAGCAGTACGTC.

The chain carries TRBV29-1 and TRBJ2-1; D perhaps matches TRBD2 (6 bases). The ends were cut back, 8 bases at V and 0 bases at J, with 14 bases in the middle. Per germline, CDR1 SQVTM and CDR2 ANQGSEA. The CDR3 consists of 14 residues. The CDR3: CSTWTTSSYNEQFF. For the CDR3, the DNA is TGCAGCACCTGGACGACTAGCTCCTACAATGAGCAGTTCTTC.

CDR3 loop: CASSTGGDMYGYTF. The CDR3 DNA reads TGTGCCAGTAGCACAGGGGGCGACATGTATGGCTACACCTTC. The genes are TRBV19 and TRBJ1-2; 9 bases map to TRBD1. From germline, CDR1 is LNHDA and CDR2 SQIVND (reference sequence). Trimming removed 6 bases from V and 5 bases from J; junction bases left unmatched: 7. This CDR3 is 14 amino acids long.

This rearrangement joins TRBV30 to TRBJ1-1; the D is unclear. The CDR3 totals 11 residues. CDR1 GTSNPN and CDR2 SVGIG come from the germline V gene (reference sequence). Between the trimmed V and J ends, which lost 5 bases and 5 bases, there was a span of 9 bases. CDR3 amino acids: CAWGELTEAFF. CDR3 sequence (DNA): TGTGCCTGGGGTGAGTTGACTGAAGCTTTCTTT.

The J gene is TRBJ1-1, the V gene TRBV27, with D perhaps TRBD1 (5 bases). Per germline, CDR1 MNHEY and CDR2 SMNVEV (reference sequence). This CDR3 has 15 amino acids. V dropped 5 bases and J dropped 0 bases, with 13 bases sitting between them. CDR3 in amino acids: CASSKGLIMNTEAFF. The DNA of the CDR3 is TGTGCCAGCAGTAAGGGGCTAATCATGAACACTGAAGCTTTCTTT.

V is TRBV14 and J is TRBJ1-6; D not certain. V was shortened by 1 base and J by 4 bases, with 5 bases between the two germline ends. The CDR3 covers 14 residues. Germline lookup yields CDR1 SGHDN and CDR2 FVKESK. CDR3 protein: CASSQGQYNSPLHF. As DNA, the CDR3 is TGTGCCAGCAGCCAAGGGCAGTATAATTCACCCCTCCACTTT. Together with reference TRBV14 and TRBJ1-6, the CDR3 gives the full variable domain: EAGVTQFPSHSVIEKGQTVTLRCDPISGHDNLYWYRRVMGKEIKFLLHFVKESKQDESGMPNNRFLAERTGGTYSTLKVQPAELEDSGVYFCASSQGQYNSPLHFGNGTRLTVT.